Listed below are T cell receptor beta chains from one sample, sequenced in a study of control samples from healthy donors and cancer patients. Clones were sequenced by immunoSEQ multiplex PCR, and TCRdb holds only the in-frame ones, with some missing. Its table records some 190,000 clones. The specimen was blood. The receptors originated from a woman in her 30s in good health. CDR3s include the opening cysteine and the closing phenylalanine or tryptophan. A D gene is named only where the DNA matches it firmly. Expanded clones are given a class, and other clones once, few, many or no size at all.

D gene,V gene,clone size,J gene,CDR3 protein
.,TRBV21-1,.,TRBJ1-5,CASSKDLRTGPNQPQHF
TRBD2,TRBV12-3/TRBV12-4,.,TRBJ2-3,CASSWGGKDTQYF
.,TRBV30,.,TRBJ2-5,CAWSVGGRLQETQYF
TRBD1,TRBV28,.,TRBJ1-2,CASSTGANGYTF
.,TRBV27,.,TRBJ1-2,CASSLFWGNGYTF
.,TRBV7-3,.,TRBJ1-6,CASSLGTSKNSPLHF
TRBD1,TRBV5-1,.,TRBJ1-4,CASRTGTDNEKLFF
.,TRBV2,.,TRBJ2-5,CASKEGGEETQYF
.,TRBV12-3/TRBV12-4,.,TRBJ2-2,CASSKIYTGELFF
.,TRBV7-2,.,TRBJ2-4,CASSSLGMDIQYF
.,TRBV18,.,TRBJ1-1,CASSRVDTEAFF
.,TRBV6-5,.,TRBJ1-1,CASSYLNSAFF
TRBD2,TRBV28,.,TRBJ2-6,CASSPGLGSSGANVLTF
.,TRBV4-1,.,TRBJ1-2,CASSQDEDRVRYTF
.,TRBV7-9,.,TRBJ1-6,CASRGRSPLHF
TRBD1,TRBV27,.,TRBJ1-5,CASSRGQGGPQHF
.,TRBV2,.,TRBJ1-4,CASSEAQKVKLFF
.,TRBV5-1,.,TRBJ2-7,CASSQGGDLLPGQYF
TRBD2,TRBV11-1,.,TRBJ2-3,CASSARGAGGTDTQYF
.,TRBV6-6,.,TRBJ1-5,CASSYRALQPQHF
TRBD1,TRBV14,.,TRBJ1-3,CASSQDYRRTGENTIYF
TRBD1,TRBV5-4,.,TRBJ2-7,CASSLEYRGSYEQYF
.,TRBV14,.,TRBJ1-3,CASSQRQQSLSPGNTIYF
TRBD1,TRBV5-1,.,TRBJ2-7,CASSDRDRATFGDEQYF
.,TRBV4-1,.,TRBJ1-3,CASSQEIPGVTAGNTIYF
TRBD2,TRBV6-1,.,TRBJ2-1,CASSEALHSGGATYNEQFF
.,TRBV5-8,.,TRBJ1-2,CASSFSEWTAQSYGYTF
.,TRBV13,.,TRBJ1-4,CASSLDRDEKLFF
TRBD1,TRBV14,.,TRBJ2-2,CASSQIQGPITGELFF
TRBD2,TRBV10-3,.,TRBJ2-5,CAISKPGTSGQETQYF
.,TRBV2,.,TRBJ2-3,CASSDPRAATDTQYF
.,TRBV19,.,TRBJ2-2,CASSIQSRDTGELFF
.,TRBV5-1,.,TRBJ1-2,CASRLGSRPRASGYTF
TRBD1,TRBV5-1,.,TRBJ1-2,CAKEPGTGDTYGYTF
TRBD1,TRBV11-3,.,TRBJ1-1,CASSLGGVNTEAFF
TRBD1,TRBV25-1,.,TRBJ1-5,CASSESDRGEQPQHF
.,TRBV7-2,.,TRBJ2-1,CASSSNFEVEQFF
.,TRBV19,.,TRBJ1-6,CASSIERDGPNSPLHF
.,TRBV6-5,.,TRBJ2-7,CASSYAEESVGEQYF
.,TRBV28,.,TRBJ1-2,CASTEGANYGYTF
TRBD1,TRBV12-3/TRBV12-4,.,TRBJ2-7,CASFRQGGVEQYF
TRBD1,TRBV7-2,.,TRBJ1-2,CASSSSGGLFYGYTF
.,TRBV5-5,.,TRBJ1-6,CASSLDRANSPLHF
TRBD1,TRBV5-1,.,TRBJ1-1,CASSQGVRTEAFF
.,TRBV6-6,.,TRBJ2-7,CASSYEGGGVPAEQYF
TRBD1,TRBV5-4,.,TRBJ1-2,CASSRDSLYGYTF
.,TRBV7-6,medium-sized,TRBJ1-4,CASSSYGRANEKLFF
.,TRBV6-5,.,TRBJ1-1,CASSYASSGNTEAFF
.,TRBV5-1,.,TRBJ1-1,CASSLDRVNTEAFF
.,TRBV2,.,TRBJ2-1,CASSYQGNSYNEQFF
TRBD1,TRBV15,.,TRBJ1-1,CATSRKTGDTEAFF
.,TRBV6-2/TRBV6-3,.,TRBJ1-1,CASSYRALGREAFF
.,TRBV6-5,.,TRBJ1-2,CASSYSSVGGGYGYTF
.,TRBV6-5,.,TRBJ2-1,CASSPRRKWDEQFF
TRBD1,TRBV19,.,TRBJ2-7,CASKGGRLGEQYF